Below are 10 T cell receptor beta chains sequenced from a single sample in a study of cytomegalovirus exposure and HLA in healthy donors. TCRdb's table, derived via immunoSEQ multiplex PCR, lists solely in-frame clones and lacks some. The sample has more than 95,000 clones; approximately 88% are singletons. What was sequenced was PBMCs. Receptor source: a man between 18 and 35 years old in good health and CMV-seronegative.

V is TRBV5-8 and J is TRBJ1-5; tentative D call: TRBD1 (6 bases). Looked up from germline, CDR1 is SGHTS and CDR2 is YDEGEE. Trimming removed 5 bases at V and 0 bases at J, with 18 bases between. The CDR3 extends over 17 amino acids. CDR3: CASSLTGTQRSNQPQHF. Written as DNA, the CDR3 is TGTGCCAGCAGTTTAACCGGGACACAACGTAGCAATCAGCCCCAGCATTTT.

The rearrangement joins TRBV10-3 to TRBJ2-7, with TRBD1 as a possible D gene (5 bases). V lost 0 bases and J 3 bases, leaving 9 bases between the germline ends. CDR1 and CDR2 (germline): ENHRY, SYGVKD. The CDR3 is 14 amino acids. CDR3 coding DNA: TGTGCCATCAGTGAGTCGGGGCAGAACTACGAGCAGTACTTC. This sequence encodes CAISESGQNYEQYF.

The chain has TRBV5-1 and TRBJ1-5; D gene uncertain. The CDR3 contains 15 residues. With 0 bases removed from V and 0 bases from J, the gap between germline ends came to 7 bases. Germline values: CDR1 SGHRS, CDR2 YFSETQ. DNA of the CDR3: TGCGCCAGCAGCTTGGACGGAGATAGCAATCAGCCCCAGCATTTT. It yields the protein CASSLDGDSNQPQHF.

V and J are TRBV28 and TRBJ1-2, with 12 bases aligning to TRBD1. Per the germline V gene, CDR1 is MDHEN and CDR2 is SYDVKM. CDR3 length equals 17 residues. J was trimmed by 7 bases and V by 5 bases; bases with no gene match: 14. The CDR3 spells CASSLIMRDRGPGGYTF. In DNA form, the CDR3 reads TGTGCCAGCAGTCTCATTATGAGGGACAGGGGGCCTGGTGGCTACACCTTC.

V is TRBV19 and J is TRBJ2-3, with TRBD1 matching over 10 bases. The junction had 9 bases not matched to a gene; V was cut back by 6 bases and J by 0 bases. From germline, CDR1 is LNHDA and CDR2 SQIVND (reference sequence). The CDR3 contains 17 residues. CDR3 loop: CASRTRDRGPSTDTQYF. The CDR3 DNA reads as TGTGCCAGTAGGACCCGGGACAGGGGACCTAGCACAGATACGCAGTATTTT.

This chain uses TRBV5-4 with TRBJ2-7, with a weak D call TRBD2 (6 bases). Trimming cost V 4 bases and J 0 bases, with 14 bases left between them. The CDR3 extends over 15 amino acids. The germline gives CDR1 SGHNT, CDR2 YYREEE (reference sequence). The CDR3 DNA follows: TGTGCCAGCAGCCAAGATGAGCGGGCCTCCTACGAGCAGTACTTC. Amino acid sequence: CASSQDERASYEQYF.

This clone was observed a few times. The gene calls are TRBV29-1 and TRBJ1-2, with D possibly matching TRBD1 (6 bases). The CDR3 loop spans 15 amino acids. Germline V gives CDR1 SQVTM, CDR2 ANQGSEA. V was clipped by 1 base and J by 4 bases, with 16 bases between them. The CDR3 spells CSVEVRTALTYGYTF. In DNA form, the CDR3 reads TGCAGCGTTGAAGTCCGGACAGCCCTTACCTATGGCTACACCTTC.

The chain couples TRBV28 to TRBJ1-2; D ambiguous. Between the trimmed V and J ends, which lost 7 bases and 0 bases, there was a span of 6 bases. This CDR3 has 12 residues. Germline V CDR1 and CDR2: MDHEN, SYDVKM. The CDR3 coding sequence is TGTGCCAGCACAACTCCTAACTATGGCTACACCTTC. It encodes CASTTPNYGYTF.

This clone was observed a handful of times. The CDR3 loop reads CASSPSGTGESYEQYF. DNA for the CDR3: TGCGCCAGCAGCCCGTCCGGGACAGGTGAATCCTACGAGCAGTACTTC. The genes are TRBV4-3 and TRBJ2-7; 8 bases are shared with TRBD1. Germline V gene data show CDR1 as LGHNA and CDR2 as YSLEER. With 4 bases clipped from V and 1 base from J, the junction kept 9 bases outside the gene matches. The CDR3 is 16 amino acids.

V gene TRBV7-8 combines with J gene TRBJ1-4, with TRBD1 matching 7 bases. Germline CDR1 and CDR2: SGHVS and FQNEAQ. V dropped 3 bases and J dropped 7; count of bases not matched to a gene: 8. This CDR3 contains 15 residues. In nucleotides, the CDR3 is TGTGCCAGCAGCTTGCTTTGGGACAGCGGTGAAAAACTGTTTTTT. This gives the protein CASSLLWDSGEKLFF.